This T cell receptor (beta chain) was captured in a study of T cell responses to AZD1222 COVID-19 vaccine. Overall study results and limits: Following two doses of AZD1222, Spike-specific TCR breadth and depth rose. Every sample of the repertoires postdated the peak T cell response. Clonal diversity was possibly underestimated, and white British individuals and females predominated among donors.

The table came from immunoSEQ multiplex PCR; TCRdb's copy has only in-frame clones and leaves some out. The repertoire has 130,000 to 150,000 clones, around nine tenths of them found once; the top ten carry 2.8%. Details on this clone: Its antigen is currently unknown.

The CDR3 sequence is 18 residues long. This sequence was found in an adult in good health. This chain connects TRBV21-1 to TRBJ1-1; the DNA was not used to check the table's D call, TRBD1. TRBV21-1 is marked as a pseudogene. Sequencing used peripheral blood, obtained on day 0 of MenACWY control vaccination. The CDR3 DNA follows: TGTGCCAGCAGCAAACACATACGGGACAGGGGCGAGAGAACTGAAGCTTTCTTT. This gives the protein CASSKHIRDRGERTEAFF.